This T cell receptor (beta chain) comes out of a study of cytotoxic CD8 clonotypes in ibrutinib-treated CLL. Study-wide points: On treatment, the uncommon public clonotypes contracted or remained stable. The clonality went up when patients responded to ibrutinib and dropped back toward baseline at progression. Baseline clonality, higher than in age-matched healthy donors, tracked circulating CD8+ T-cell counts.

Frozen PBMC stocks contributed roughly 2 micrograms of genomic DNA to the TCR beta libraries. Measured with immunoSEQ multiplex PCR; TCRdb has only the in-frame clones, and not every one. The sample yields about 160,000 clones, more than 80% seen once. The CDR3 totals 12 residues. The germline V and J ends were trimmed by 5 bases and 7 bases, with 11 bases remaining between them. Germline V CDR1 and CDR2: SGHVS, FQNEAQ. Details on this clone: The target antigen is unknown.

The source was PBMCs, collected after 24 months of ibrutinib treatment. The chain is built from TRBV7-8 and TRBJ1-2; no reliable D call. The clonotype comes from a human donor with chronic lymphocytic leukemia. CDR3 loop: CASSPARGGYTF. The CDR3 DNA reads TGTGCCAGCAGCCCCGCCCGAGGTGGCTACACCTTC.